Presented here are 6 T cell receptor beta chains from one specimen sequenced in a study of blood T cells in healthy people across ages. A sample-barcoded 5' primer and a J-beta primer mix were used in a second PCR of roughly 6 to 11 cycles. TCRdb called the 5' RACE reads again in MiXCR, with one record for every CDR3 protein. The data show about 600,000 distinct CDR3 sequences, around half seen once. The specimen sequenced was blood. Every receptor here comes from an elderly man in good health.

V gene TRBV4-3 combines with J gene TRBJ2-1; D unresolved. The germline CDR1 and CDR2 sequences are LGHNA and YSLEER. The V end lost 3 bases, the J end lost 0 bases, and 12 bases lay between the germline ends. This CDR3 comprises 16 residues. CDR3 sequence reads: CASSHTLPSSYNEQFF. The CDR3, as DNA: TGCGCCAGCAGCCACACACTGCCGAGCTCCTACAATGAGCAGTTCTTC.

The gene calls are TRBV20-1 and TRBJ2-1; 8 bases map to TRBD2. From germline, CDR1 is DFQATT and CDR2 SNEGSKA (reference sequence). The CDR3 length is 17 residues. With 0 bases clipped from V and 0 bases from J, the junction kept 7 bases outside the gene matches. The CDR3 spells CSARDGSGRASYNEQFF. The CDR3 region has the DNA TGCAGTGCTAGAGATGGGTCCGGGAGGGCCTCCTACAATGAGCAGTTCTTC.

The V gene is TRBV20-1, the J gene TRBJ2-5; the match to TRBD2 covers 10 bases. The CDR3 is 16 residues long. Germline CDR1 is DFQATT and CDR2 is SNEGSKA (reference sequence). Trimming cost V 4 bases and J 2 bases; bases outside gene matches: 10. The CDR3 region is CSATLPPAGGQETQYF. CDR3 sequence (DNA): TGCAGTGCTACACTCCCTCCAGCGGGGGGGCAAGAGACCCAGTACTTC.

This clonotype has just a few counts. The V and J genes are TRBV7-8 and TRBJ2-5; D is perhaps TRBD1 or TRBD2 (5 bases each). V lost 2 bases and J lost 4, with 14 bases in between. The CDR3 extends over 15 amino acids. Germline assignment: CDR1 SGHVS and CDR2 FQNEAQ. The DNA for the CDR3 is TGTGCCAGCAGCTTAATGGGGGATGTAAGAGAGACCCAGTACTTC. Translating it yields CASSLMGDVRETQYF.

This sequence joins TRBV6-1 and TRBJ2-7, with 9 nucleotides matching TRBD1. Germline CDR1 MNHNS, CDR2 SASEGT. This CDR3 contains 12 residues. The junction had 5 bases not matched to a gene; V was cut back by 8 bases and J by 6 bases. The CDR3, as DNA: TGTGCCAGCGGGACAGGGAGGCGCGAGCAGTACTTC. Translated: CASGTGRREQYF.

V usage is TRBV9 and J usage is TRBJ2-5; the D gene could be TRBD1 or TRBD2 (5 bases each). The CDR3 runs 15 residues. Between the trimmed V and J ends, which lost 5 bases and 4 bases, there was a span of 18 bases. In germline, CDR1 is SGDLS, CDR2 YYNGEE. The CDR3 bases are TGTGCCAGCAGTGAGGGGACGACACTGGTAGAGACCCAGTACTTC. Protein sequence: CASSEGTTLVETQYF.